The 32 T cell receptor beta chains below all came from one sample that was sequenced in a study of early stage breast cancer tumors. The table came from immunoSEQ multiplex PCR; TCRdb's copy has only in-frame clones and leaves some out. The sample has about 53,000 clones, 90% to 95% seen once. The sequencing input was blood. Every receptor here comes from a person aged 65 to 85 with breast cancer.

The chain recombines TRBV27 with TRBJ1-1; no definite D call. The CDR3 sequence is 15 residues long. V was cut by 3 bases and J by 0 bases, with 11 bases left in between. In germline, CDR1 is MNHEY, CDR2 SMNVEV (reference sequence). CDR3 DNA sequence: TGTGCCAGCAGTTTTCAACCGGGAATGAACACTGAAGCTTTCTTT. It specifies CASSFQPGMNTEAFF.

This chain links TRBV30 with TRBJ1-5; D uncertain. V shed 1 base and J shed 4 bases, with 8 bases lying between them. The CDR3 sequence is 13 residues long. Germline loops: CDR1 GTSNPN, CDR2 SVGIG (reference sequence). Written as DNA, the CDR3 is TGTGCCTGGAGTGGCCAGGTAAATCAGCCCCAGCATTTT. As protein: CAWSGQVNQPQHF.

This rearrangement joins TRBV12-5 to TRBJ2-3; the match to TRBD2 covers 14 bases. CDR3 length: 19 residues. After removal of 7 bases from V and 6 bases from J, the junction contained 18 bases not matched to a gene. Germline lookup yields CDR1 LGHNT and CDR2 FRNRAP. CDR3 loop: CASAGSVGGLAGGSDTQYF. CDR3 sequence (DNA): TGTGCTAGTGCCGGCTCGGTAGGCGGACTAGCGGGAGGATCTGATACGCAGTATTTT. The entire variable domain, with the rest obtained from reference TRBV12-5 and TRBJ2-3, is as follows: DARVTQTPRHKVTEMGQEVTMRCQPILGHNTVFWYRQTMMQGLELLAYFRNRAPLDDSGMPKDRFSAEMPDATLATLKIQPSEPRDSAVYFCASAGSVGGLAGGSDTQYFGPGTRLTVL.

In its sample, this clone was seen a few times. The chain couples TRBV19 to TRBJ2-1, with D tentatively TRBD1 (6 bases). The V end lost 11 bases, the J end lost 0 bases, and 17 bases lay between the germline ends. CDR1 LNHDA and CDR2 SQIVND come from the germline V gene (reference sequence). CDR3 length equals 15 residues. This CDR3 reads CAVRGGPSSYNEQFF. CDR3 DNA sequence: TGTGCCGTCAGGGGCGGGCCCAGCTCCTACAATGAGCAGTTCTTC. Full variable domain (remainder filled in from reference TRBV19 and TRBJ2-1): DGGITQSPKYLFRKEGQNVTLSCEQNLNHDAMYWYRQDPGQGLRLIYYSQIVNDFQKGDIAEGYSVSREKKESFPLTVTSAQKNPTAFYLCAVRGGPSSYNEQFFGPGTRLTVL.

The chain joins TRBV5-5 to TRBJ2-1, with TRBD1 matching 10 bases. The germline CDR1 and CDR2 sequences are SGHKS and YYEKEE (reference sequence). Germline trimming cut 3 bases from V and 8 bases from J; bases unmatched to any gene: 14. This CDR3 has 17 amino acids. DNA of the CDR3: TGTGCCAGCAGCTCCGACAGTGCAGGGACAGGGGCCGATGAGCAGTTCTTC. It yields the protein CASSSDSAGTGADEQFF.

This clone was counted once. This chain joins TRBV9 and TRBJ2-1, with D perhaps TRBD2 (6 bases). V was trimmed by 3 bases and J by 4 bases, leaving 20 bases between them. The CDR3 has 17 residues. The germline V gene has CDR1 SGDLS and CDR2 YYNGEE. CDR3 bases: TGTGCCAGCAGCGAACAGGCGGCTAGCGAACTGTACAATGAGCAGTTCTTC. It encodes CASSEQAASELYNEQFF.

This chain connects TRBV7-2 to TRBJ1-1, with 7 bases identical to TRBD1. J gave up 1 base and V 1 base, and 3 bases lay outside the gene matches. CDR1 SGHTA and CDR2 FQGNSA come from the germline V gene. The length of the CDR3 is 15 residues. CDR3 bases: TGTGCCAGCAGCTTAGGGAGGACAGGGAACACTGAAGCTTTCTTT. Amino acid sequence: CASSLGRTGNTEAFF.

This clone was detected a few times. The V and J genes are TRBV6-1 and TRBJ1-5; tentative D call: TRBD1 (5 bases). Germline V lookup: CDR1 MNHNS, CDR2 SASEGT. The CDR3 loop spans 13 amino acids. V gave up 7 bases and J gave up 2 bases, with 9 bases separating them. The CDR3 loop is CASMVGGNQPQHF. In nucleotides, the CDR3 is TGTGCCAGCATGGTAGGGGGCAATCAGCCCCAGCATTTT.

The CDR3 reads CASSTQGEVHYGYTF. Here the CDR3 DNA reads TGTGCCAGCAGCACACAGGGTGAGGTGCACTATGGCTACACCTTC. The V call is TRBV5-6, the J call TRBJ1-2; maybe TRBD1 (6 bases). The V and J ends lost 4 bases and 3 bases respectively, with 16 bases between them. The CDR3 has 15 amino acids. Germline values: CDR1 SGHDT, CDR2 YYEEEE.

J is TRBJ1-2 and V is TRBV27; D is perhaps TRBD1 (6 bases). Germline CDR1 MNHEY, CDR2 SMNVEV (reference sequence). This CDR3 spans 13 amino acids. V lost 8 bases to trimming and J lost 3 bases, with 13 bases between them. Here the CDR3 reads CASGYEGDYGYTF. CDR3 DNA: TGTGCCAGCGGATACGAGGGGGACTATGGCTACACCTTC.

This sequence joins TRBV30 and TRBJ1-4; no definite D call. V shed 2 bases and J shed 8 bases, with 15 bases lying between them. CDR1 and CDR2 (germline): GTSNPN, SVGIG (reference sequence). There are 14 residues in the CDR3. The CDR3 here is CAWSLAIRVEKLFF. In nucleotides, the CDR3 is TGTGCCTGGAGTCTGGCCATCCGGGTAGAAAAACTGTTTTTT.

The DNA of the CDR3 is TGTGCCAGCAGCCGACAGGGTAGGGGCTACACCTTC. It yields the protein CASSRQGRGYTF. The chain employs TRBV14 and TRBJ1-2; 7 bases match TRBD1. Germline V gene data show CDR1 as SGHDN and CDR2 as FVKESK. This CDR3 region has 12 residues. Germline trimming cut 4 bases from V and 8 bases from J; bases unmatched to any gene: 4.

The rearrangement uses TRBV29-1 and TRBJ2-3, with a tentative D call TRBD2 (7 bases). Germline CDR1 and CDR2: SQVTM and ANQGSEA. The CDR3 is 14 amino acids. Trimming shortened V by 3 bases and J by 0 bases, and 10 bases separated the two germline ends. The chain's CDR3 is CSVERGGSTDTQYF. CDR3 nucleotide sequence: TGCAGCGTTGAGAGGGGGGGTAGCACAGATACGCAGTATTTT.

The chain uses TRBV18 and TRBJ2-7, with 10 bases identical to TRBD2. Germline V gives CDR1 KGHSH, CDR2 LQKENI. V gave up 2 bases and J gave up 5 bases; unmatched junction bases: 3. This CDR3 contains 14 residues. CDR3 nucleotides: TGTGCCAGCTCACCATCTAGCGGGAGACACGAGCAGTACTTC. It encodes CASSPSSGRHEQYF. The whole variable domain, remainder taken from reference TRBV18 and TRBJ2-7, is NAGVMQNPRHLVRRRGQEARLRCSPMKGHSHVYWYRQLPEEGLKFMVYLQKENIIDESGMPKERFSAEFPKEGPSILRIQQVVRGDSAAYFCASSPSSGRHEQYFGPGTRLTVT.

The rearrangement uses TRBV10-3 and TRBJ2-2; tentative D call: TRBD1 (6 bases). This CDR3 is built from 16 residues. From germline, CDR1 is ENHRY and CDR2 SYGVKD. The ends were cut back, 10 bases at V and 0 bases at J, with 18 bases in the middle. The CDR3 region has the DNA TGTGCCAGCTTGAGCGGACAGCGAACGAACACCGGGGAGCTGTTTTTT. Its translation is CASLSGQRTNTGELFF.

The chain recombines TRBV10-3 with TRBJ2-2; D unclear. V lost 3 bases, J lost 3 bases, and 5 bases lay in between. This CDR3 has 13 amino acids. From germline, CDR1 is ENHRY and CDR2 SYGVKD. This chain's CDR3 is CAISDADTGELFF. The CDR3 DNA follows: TGTGCCATCAGTGACGCGGACACCGGGGAGCTGTTTTTT.

The chain joins TRBV5-1 to TRBJ1-1; D might be TRBD1 (5 bases). Germline values: CDR1 SGHRS, CDR2 YFSETQ. With 4 bases removed from V and 5 bases from J, the gap between germline ends came to 18 bases. This CDR3 region has 15 residues. Here the CDR3 DNA reads TGCGCCAGCAGCGGCGCGGGGGGATTGGGGACTGAAGCTTTCTTT. Amino acid sequence: CASSGAGGLGTEAFF. Looking up the rest from reference TRBV5-1 and TRBJ1-1 gives the full variable domain: KAGVTQTPRYLIKTRGQQVTLSCSPISGHRSVSWYQQTPGQGLQFLFEYFSETQRNKGNFPGRFSGRQFSNSRSEMNVSTLELGDSALYLCASSGAGGLGTEAFFGQGTRLTVV.

The CDR3 nucleotides are TGTGCCAGCAGCCCCCCTAGCGGGAGAACGGACGAGCAGTACTTC. Translating it yields CASSPPSGRTDEQYF. This rearrangement joins TRBV9 to TRBJ2-5; 10 nucleotides line up with TRBD2. The DNA end lines up better with TRBJ2-7; the J call may be wrong. The germline V gene encodes CDR1 SGDLS and CDR2 YYNGEE. The CDR3 length is 15 residues.

The chain combines TRBV10-2 with TRBJ2-3; 9 nucleotides align to TRBD2. The junction had 2 bases not matched to a gene; V was cut back by 3 bases and J by 1 base. Germline V lookup: CDR1 WSHSY, CDR2 SAAADI. This CDR3 has 15 residues. Here the CDR3 DNA reads TGCGCCAGCAGTGATAGGACTAGCGGCACAGATACGCAGTATTTT. Its protein is CASSDRTSGTDTQYF.

V and J are TRBV4-2 and TRBJ2-7; D gene unclear. Per the germline V gene, CDR1 is LGHNA and CDR2 is YNFKEQ. CDR3 length: 15 amino acids. Trimming took off 0 bases at V and 1 base at J, with 10 bases between the two ends. CDR3: CASSQEERRSYEQYF. For the CDR3, the DNA is TGTGCCAGCAGCCAAGAAGAGAGGCGTTCCTACGAGCAGTACTTC.

There are a few counts of this clone. The rearrangement links TRBV9 to TRBJ2-3, with D possibly matching TRBD2 (6 bases). Germline V gives CDR1 SGDLS, CDR2 YYNGEE. Trimming removed 0 bases from V and 3 bases from J, with 8 bases in between. The CDR3 is 14 amino acids. The CDR3: CASSVAGSTDTQYF. The CDR3 bases are TGTGCCAGCAGCGTAGCCGGGAGTACAGATACGCAGTATTTT. Complete variable domain (other parts from reference TRBV9 and TRBJ2-3): DSGVTQTPKHLITATGQRVTLRCSPRSGDLSVYWYQQSLDQGLQFLIQYYNGEERAKGNILERFSAQQFPDLHSELNLSSLELGDSALYFCASSVAGSTDTQYFGPGTRLTVL.

V gene TRBV4-3 combines with J gene TRBJ2-3; D might be TRBD1 (5 bases). The germline CDR1 and CDR2 sequences are LGHNA and YSLEER. The V end lost 2 bases, the J end lost 4 bases, and 10 bases lay between the germline ends. The CDR3 has 14 residues. CDR3 residues: CASSQNQGADTQYF. DNA for the CDR3: TGCGCCAGCAGCCAAAACCAAGGGGCAGATACGCAGTATTTT.

This clone showed up just a few times. The chain employs TRBV7-2 and TRBJ1-4; 7 bases fit TRBD1. The CDR3 covers 15 residues. V was clipped by 6 bases and J by 5 bases; unmatched bases: 9. CDR1 SGHTA and CDR2 FQGNSA come from the germline V gene. The CDR3 coding sequence is TGTGCCAGCAGGGAAGGGACAGAAAAGAATGAAAAACTGTTTTTT. This sequence encodes CASREGTEKNEKLFF.

The V call is TRBV19, the J call TRBJ1-5, with no clear D. Germline V lookup: CDR1 LNHDA, CDR2 SQIVND (reference sequence). Trimming removed 3 bases from V and 6 bases from J, with 9 bases in between. The CDR3 contains 13 residues. The CDR3 sequence is CASSIPVAQPQHF. The CDR3 region has the DNA TGTGCCAGTAGTATTCCAGTAGCTCAGCCCCAGCATTTT.

This clone has a single count. The genes are TRBV30 and TRBJ2-5; D possibly corresponds to TRBD2 (7 bases). V lost 0 bases and J 5 bases, leaving 13 bases between the germline ends. This CDR3 spans 14 amino acids. CDR1 is GTSNPN and CDR2 is SVGIG in the germline V gene (reference sequence). The CDR3 region has the DNA TGTGCCTGGAGTGTACCGGGGGGCCTGGAGACCCAGTACTTC. Translating it yields CAWSVPGGLETQYF.

This chain links TRBV19 with TRBJ1-6; 8 positions match TRBD1. CDR1 is LNHDA and CDR2 is SQIVND in the germline V gene (reference sequence). After removal of 1 base from V and 3 bases from J, the junction contained 5 bases not matched to a gene. The CDR3 sequence is 17 residues long. The CDR3 loop reads CASSIVGQVGYNSPLHF. The DNA of the CDR3 is TGTGCCAGTAGTATAGTGGGACAGGTCGGCTATAATTCACCCCTCCACTTT.

The chain couples TRBV7-9 to TRBJ2-1, with 7 bases identical to TRBD2. Germline V CDR1 and CDR2: SEHNR, FQNEAQ (reference sequence). The J segment lost 8 bases and the V segment lost 1 base, leaving 5 bases of the junction unmatched. The CDR3 is made up of 14 amino acids. For the CDR3, the DNA is TGTGCCAGCAGCTTAGGCGGGAGAGGAGATGAGCAGTTCTTC. Its protein is CASSLGGRGDEQFF.

V gene TRBV9 combines with J gene TRBJ2-7, with D possibly matching TRBD1 (5 bases). The CDR3 loop spans 13 amino acids. V was cut by 3 bases and J by 3 bases, with 10 bases left in between. CDR1 and CDR2 from the germline V gene are SGDLS and YYNGEE. The CDR3, as DNA: TGTGCCAGCAGCGAGGCAGGGAACTACGAGCAGTACTTC. Translating gives CASSEAGNYEQYF.

This clone was detected once. The rearrangement links TRBV18 to TRBJ1-1; D is perhaps TRBD1 (5 bases). V gave up 2 bases and J gave up 3 bases, with 10 bases separating them. The CDR3 has 14 residues. The V gene's germline CDR1 is KGHSH and CDR2 LQKENI. CDR3 amino acids: CASSPSGRDTEAFF. In DNA form, the CDR3 reads TGTGCCAGCTCACCATCAGGGAGGGACACTGAAGCTTTCTTT.

The chain employs TRBV19 and TRBJ2-6; maybe TRBD1 (5 bases). V dropped 5 bases and J dropped 0 bases, with 17 bases sitting between them. CDR3 length equals 18 residues. CDR1 is LNHDA and CDR2 is SQIVND in the germline V gene (reference sequence). The CDR3 spells CASSVTGDPVSGANVLTF. CDR3 bases: TGTGCCAGTAGTGTTACAGGCGATCCTGTCTCTGGGGCCAACGTCCTGACTTTC.

The chain joins TRBV6-1 to TRBJ1-2; 7 positions match TRBD1. This CDR3 contains 14 residues. V gave up 7 bases and J gave up 1 base; unmatched junction bases: 6. Looked up from germline, CDR1 is MNHNS and CDR2 is SASEGT. In DNA, the CDR3 is TGTGCCAGCACCCCGGGACAGCTTAACTATGGCTACACCTTC. It encodes CASTPGQLNYGYTF.

This clone was detected only once. The chain links TRBV5-1 to TRBJ2-7, with D tentatively TRBD2 (5 bases). V lost 4 bases, J lost 3 bases, and 17 bases lay in between. CDR3 length equals 15 residues. Germline V gene lookup returns CDR1 SGHRS and CDR2 YFSETQ. The CDR3 here is CASSPSAGARYEQYF. CDR3 sequence (DNA): TGCGCCAGCAGCCCGTCGGCGGGCGCCCGCTACGAGCAGTACTTC.